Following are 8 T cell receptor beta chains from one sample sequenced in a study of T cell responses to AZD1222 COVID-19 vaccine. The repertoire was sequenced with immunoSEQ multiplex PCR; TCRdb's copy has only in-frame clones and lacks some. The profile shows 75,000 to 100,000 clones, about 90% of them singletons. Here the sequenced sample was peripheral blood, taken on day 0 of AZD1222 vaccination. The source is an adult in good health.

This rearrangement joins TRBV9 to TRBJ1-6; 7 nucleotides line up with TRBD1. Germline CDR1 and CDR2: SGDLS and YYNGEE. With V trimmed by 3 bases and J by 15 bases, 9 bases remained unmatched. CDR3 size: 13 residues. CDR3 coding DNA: TGTGCCAGCAGCGGGACAGGCGAAGCAAACCTCCACTTT. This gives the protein CASSGTGEANLHF.

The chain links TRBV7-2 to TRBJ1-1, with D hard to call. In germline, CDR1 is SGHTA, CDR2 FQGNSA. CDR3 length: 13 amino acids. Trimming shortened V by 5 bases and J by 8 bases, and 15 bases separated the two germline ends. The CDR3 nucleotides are TGTGCCAGCAGCCCGATGCCGGGTTCCGAAGCTTTCTTT. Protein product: CASSPMPGSEAFF.

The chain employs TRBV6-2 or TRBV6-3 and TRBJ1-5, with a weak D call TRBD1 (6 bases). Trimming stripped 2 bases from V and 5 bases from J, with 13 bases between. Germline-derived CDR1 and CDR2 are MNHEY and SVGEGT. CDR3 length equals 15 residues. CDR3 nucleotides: TGTGCCAGCAGTTACGTCAGGGGATCTGATCAGCCCCAGCATTTT. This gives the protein CASSYVRGSDQPQHF.

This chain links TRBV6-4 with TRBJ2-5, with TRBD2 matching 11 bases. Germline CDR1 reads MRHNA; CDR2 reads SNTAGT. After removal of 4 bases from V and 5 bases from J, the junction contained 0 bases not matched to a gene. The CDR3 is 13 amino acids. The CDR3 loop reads CASSGLAGETQYF. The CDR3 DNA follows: TGTGCCAGCAGTGGACTAGCGGGGGAGACCCAGTACTTC.

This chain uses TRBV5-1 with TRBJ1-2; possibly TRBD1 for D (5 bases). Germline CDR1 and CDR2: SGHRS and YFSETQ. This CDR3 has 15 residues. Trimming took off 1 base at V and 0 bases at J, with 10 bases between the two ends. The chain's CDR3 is CASSLRLGPNYGYTF. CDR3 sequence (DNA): TGCGCCAGCAGCTTGCGTCTGGGGCCTAACTATGGCTACACCTTC.

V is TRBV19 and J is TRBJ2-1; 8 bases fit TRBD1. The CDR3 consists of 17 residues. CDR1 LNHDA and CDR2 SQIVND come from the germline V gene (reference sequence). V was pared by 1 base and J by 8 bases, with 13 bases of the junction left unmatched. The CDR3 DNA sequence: TGTGCCAGTAGTATAGGCCGGGACAGGTCCGGAGGAGATGAGCAGTTCTTC. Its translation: CASSIGRDRSGGDEQFF.

The CDR3 sequence: CASSLGFRGRGEQFF. In DNA form, the CDR3 reads TGTGCCAGCAGCTTAGGTTTCAGGGGGCGGGGTGAGCAGTTCTTC. This rearrangement joins TRBV7-2 to TRBJ2-1; 8 nucleotides agree with TRBD1. The CDR3 has 15 residues. V gave up 1 base and J gave up 9 bases; unmatched junction bases: 8. Germline CDR1 and CDR2: SGHTA and FQGNSA.

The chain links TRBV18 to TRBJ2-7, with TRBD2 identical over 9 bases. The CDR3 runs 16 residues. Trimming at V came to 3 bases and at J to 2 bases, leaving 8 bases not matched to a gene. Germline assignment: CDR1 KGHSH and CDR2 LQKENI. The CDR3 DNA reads TGTGCCAGCTCACCTCCCAGCGGGGGGATCACCTACGAGCAGTACTTC. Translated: CASSPPSGGITYEQYF.